The 21 T cell receptor beta chains given below trace back to one sample, sequenced in a study of OX40 agonist ivuxolimab in advanced cancers. Clones were sequenced by immunoSEQ multiplex PCR, and TCRdb holds only the in-frame ones, with some missing. Here the sample spans about 120,000 clones, over 85% being singletons. Material: CD4+ or CD8+ T cells sorted from blood, obtained in a trial of the OX40 agonist ivuxolimab. Receptors were obtained from an adult with an advanced solid tumor such as melanoma, head and neck, liver or kidney cancer.

The gene calls are TRBV6-6 and TRBJ2-7; 10 bases align to TRBD1. The CDR3 extends over 15 amino acids. V was pared by 6 bases and J by 5 bases, with 10 bases of the junction left unmatched. Germline loops: CDR1 MNHNY, CDR2 SVGAGI (reference sequence). Here the CDR3 reads CASSSRGQGLHEQYF. The CDR3 coding sequence is TGTGCCAGCAGCTCCCGGGGACAGGGGCTACACGAGCAGTACTTC.

This clone was observed a single time. The V gene is TRBV6-6, the J gene TRBJ2-2, with 8 bases identical to TRBD2. V lost 6 bases and J lost 6; bases outside the gene matches: 0. This CDR3 spans 12 amino acids. The V gene's germline CDR1 is MNHNY and CDR2 SVGAGI (reference sequence). Here the CDR3 DNA reads TGTGCCAGCAGCGGGAGGGCCGGGGAGCTGTTTTTT. Amino acids: CASSGRAGELFF.

V and J are TRBV7-9 and TRBJ2-5; TRBD2 is a possible D gene (5 bases). Per the germline V gene, CDR1 is SEHNR and CDR2 is FQNEAQ (reference sequence). The length of the CDR3 is 14 residues. Trimming removed 7 bases from V and 7 bases from J, with 19 bases in between. Written as DNA, the CDR3 is TGTGCCAGCAACCCTGAGGGTCCAGCAGGGACCCAGTACTTC. Translation: CASNPEGPAGTQYF.

The chain employs TRBV7-8 and TRBJ2-3; no reliable D call. This CDR3 contains 14 residues. V was clipped by 1 base and J by 1 base, with 6 bases between them. Per germline, CDR1 SGHVS and CDR2 FQNEAQ. CDR3 in amino acids: CASSLVSGTDTQYF. Written as DNA, the CDR3 is TGTGCCAGCAGCTTAGTCTCGGGCACAGATACGCAGTATTTT.

The chain uses TRBV2 and TRBJ2-6; no reliable D call. V was trimmed by 8 bases and J by 0 bases, leaving 14 bases between them. Germline values: CDR1 SNHLY, CDR2 FYNNEI. The CDR3 extends over 16 amino acids. In DNA form, the CDR3 reads TGTGCCAGCTCACGCGATGCTAGCTCTGGGGCCAACGTCCTGACTTTC. Translated: CASSRDASSGANVLTF.

The chain employs TRBV7-2 and TRBJ2-7; 12 bases are shared with TRBD2. Per the germline V gene, CDR1 is SGHTA and CDR2 is FQGNSA. This CDR3 is 16 amino acids long. After removal of 1 base from V and 2 bases from J, the junction contained 3 bases not matched to a gene. The CDR3 sequence: CASSLGLAGGTYEQYF. CDR3 bases: TGTGCCAGCAGCTTAGGGCTAGCGGGAGGGACCTACGAGCAGTACTTC.

V and J are TRBV11-2 and TRBJ2-2; D possibly corresponds to TRBD2 (6 bases). In germline, CDR1 is SGHAT, CDR2 FQNNGV. The CDR3 runs 15 residues. Trimming took off 5 bases at V and 5 bases at J, with 15 bases between the two ends. The CDR3 here is CASSRVLAGTGELFF. Here the CDR3 DNA reads TGTGCCAGCAGCCGGGTACTAGCCGGGACCGGGGAGCTGTTTTTT.

About this clone: Other DNA sequences of this sample code for an identical CDR3. V and J are TRBV9 and TRBJ1-5; no definite D call. Between the trimmed V and J ends, which lost 0 bases and 2 bases, there was a span of 6 bases. The germline V gene encodes CDR1 SGDLS and CDR2 YYNGEE. There are 14 residues in the CDR3. CDR3 residues: CASSVGVGNQPQHF. The CDR3 DNA reads TGTGCCAGCAGCGTAGGAGTCGGCAATCAGCCCCAGCATTTT. Full variable domain (remainder filled in from reference TRBV9 and TRBJ1-5): DSGVTQTPKHLITATGQRVTLRCSPRSGDLSVYWYQQSLDQGLQFLIQYYNGEERAKGNILERFSAQQFPDLHSELNLSSLELGDSALYFCASSVGVGNQPQHFGDGTRLSIL.

The chain couples TRBV28 to TRBJ1-1; D not resolved. V lost 2 bases, J lost 3 bases, and 10 bases lay in between. From germline, CDR1 is MDHEN and CDR2 SYDVKM. The CDR3 has 14 residues. The CDR3 DNA follows: TGTGCCAGCAGTTTAGAAGCCAGATACACTGAAGCTTTCTTT. Translating it yields CASSLEARYTEAFF. Looking up the rest from reference TRBV28 and TRBJ1-1 gives the full variable domain: DVKVTQSSRYLVKRTGEKVFLECVQDMDHENMFWYRQDPGLGLRLIYFSYDVKMKEKGDIPEGYSVSREKKERFSLILESASTNQTSMYLCASSLEARYTEAFFGQGTRLTVV.

The chain combines TRBV6-8 with TRBJ1-6; possible D gene TRBD1, 5 bases. Germline-derived CDR1 and CDR2 are MNHGY and SAAAGT. The CDR3 has 13 residues. The V gene lost 5 bases and the J gene lost 8 bases, with 10 bases spanning the gap. The CDR3 DNA reads TGTGCCAGCAGTGTCAGGGTAGATTCACCCCTCCACTTT. This gives the protein CASSVRVDSPLHF.

The rearrangement joins TRBV29-1 to TRBJ2-2; the match to TRBD1 covers 8 bases. V dropped 5 bases and J dropped 4; count of bases not matched to a gene: 3. Per the germline V gene, CDR1 is SQVTM and CDR2 is ANQGSEA. CDR3 length: 13 amino acids. This CDR3 reads CSVSRGRTGELFF. The CDR3 bases are TGCAGCGTTTCCAGGGGGCGCACCGGGGAGCTGTTTTTT.

The genes are TRBV5-4 and TRBJ1-2, with D uncertain. Germline CDR1 SGHNT, CDR2 YYREEE (reference sequence). The CDR3 spans 13 residues. Trimming took 4 bases from V and 3 from J, leaving 10 bases between them. CDR3 nucleotide sequence: TGTGCCAGCAGCCAAGATCGGGACTATGGCTACACCTTC. This translates into CASSQDRDYGYTF.

The chain links TRBV18 to TRBJ2-7; 7 positions agree with TRBD1. CDR3 size: 15 residues. V lost 1 base to trimming and J lost 4 bases; unmatched junction nucleotides: 7. The V gene's germline CDR1 is KGHSH and CDR2 LQKENI. The CDR3 sequence: CASSPLGGQEYEQYF. Here the CDR3 DNA reads TGTGCCAGCTCACCACTTGGAGGACAGGAGTACGAGCAGTACTTC.

The rearrangement joins TRBV5-1 to TRBJ1-4; D ambiguous. CDR1 SGHRS and CDR2 YFSETQ come from the germline V gene. The length of the CDR3 is 15 residues. V lost 0 bases, J lost 3 bases, and 9 bases lay in between. The CDR3 coding sequence is TGCGCCAGCAGCTTGGAACCCGCAGCTAATGAAAAACTGTTTTTT. This sequence encodes CASSLEPAANEKLFF.

This clone occurred once. The chain joins TRBV2 to TRBJ2-6; D remains unclear. The germline V gene encodes CDR1 SNHLY and CDR2 FYNNEI. Trimming removed 6 bases from V and 0 bases from J, with 9 bases in between. CDR3 length equals 15 residues. CDR3 protein: CASRATGSGANVLTF. The CDR3 region has the DNA TGTGCCAGCAGGGCAACCGGCTCTGGGGCCAACGTCCTGACTTTC.

This clone was found a few times. The rearrangement links TRBV10-3 to TRBJ1-2; D is perhaps TRBD1 (5 bases). The V end lost 7 bases, the J end lost 1 base, and 10 bases lay between the germline ends. The CDR3 spans 13 residues. CDR1 and CDR2 (germline): ENHRY, SYGVKD. The CDR3 is CAINRDGNYGYTF. The CDR3 coding sequence is TGTGCCATCAATCGGGACGGTAACTATGGCTACACCTTC.

V gene TRBV4-3 combines with J gene TRBJ1-2; TRBD1 matches at 8 bases. Germline trimming cut 4 bases from V and 7 bases from J; bases unmatched to any gene: 5. The CDR3 loop spans 13 amino acids. Germline V lookup: CDR1 LGHNA, CDR2 YSLEER. The CDR3 DNA sequence: TGCGCCAGCAGCCCGGACAGGGCCTTTGGCTACACCTTC. Translation: CASSPDRAFGYTF.

The V and J genes are TRBV6-1 and TRBJ1-6; D is ambiguous. CDR3 length equals 11 residues. V lost 0 bases and J lost 13, with 4 bases in between. Germline V gives CDR1 MNHNS, CDR2 SASEGT. The CDR3 here is CASSEASPLHF. The CDR3 DNA is TGTGCCAGCAGTGAAGCCTCCCCCCTCCACTTT.

The chain joins TRBV5-1 to TRBJ2-3; TRBD2 aligns across 8 bases. Per germline, CDR1 SGHRS and CDR2 YFSETQ. The V segment lost 3 bases and the J segment 4 bases; nucleotides outside the gene matches: 1. The CDR3 extends over 13 amino acids. This chain's CDR3 is CASSSGGADTQYF. CDR3 sequence (DNA): TGCGCCAGCAGCTCCGGGGGGGCAGATACGCAGTATTTT.

The chain joins TRBV19 to TRBJ2-1; a possible D gene is TRBD1 (6 bases). The CDR3 has 14 residues. From germline, CDR1 is LNHDA and CDR2 SQIVND (reference sequence). V lost 4 bases to trimming and J lost 3 bases, with 10 bases between them. This CDR3 is CASSKGESYNEQFF. The CDR3 DNA reads TGTGCCAGTAGTAAGGGGGAGAGCTACAATGAGCAGTTCTTC.

The chain carries TRBV6-5 and TRBJ1-1; D gene uncertain. Trimming shortened V by 0 bases and J by 2 bases, and 10 bases separated the two germline ends. Germline V gene sequence: CDR1 MNHEY, CDR2 SVGAGI. CDR3 length: 15 residues. The CDR3 spells CASSYSSGLNTEAFF. The DNA for the CDR3 is TGTGCCAGCAGTTACTCGAGCGGCCTAAACACTGAAGCTTTCTTT.